A selection of T cell receptor beta chains follows, all from one sample in a study of cytomegalovirus exposure and HLA in healthy donors. TCRdb's copy holds only in-frame clones and misses some; the assay was immunoSEQ multiplex PCR. The sample holds about 240,000 clones; roughly 86% are singletons and the top ten take 1.2%. Sequencing was carried out using PBMCs. The origin of the receptors is a woman in her thirties in good health and CMV-seropositive. Both conserved end residues are part of each CDR3. Fields, in order: CDR3 DNA, CDR3 protein, clone size, J gene, V gene, D gene. The D gene is left open where the match is weak. Not every row has a clone size; where given, it reads once, few, many or a size class.

TGTGCCAGCTTCCGGGACGCGGGGGTGCAGTACTTC	CASFRDAGVQYF	-	TRBJ2-7	TRBV7-9	TRBD2
TGCGCCAGCACCCCTACTCTAGCGGGAGGGATTAGTGAGCAGTTCTTC	CASTPTLAGGISEQFF	-	TRBJ2-1	TRBV5-1	TRBD2
TGCGCCAGCAGTGGTACTAGCGGATCCTACAATGAGCAGTTCTTC	CASSGTSGSYNEQFF	-	TRBJ2-1	TRBV10-2	TRBD2
TGTGCCAGTACTAGCGAGATCACAGATACGCAGTATTTT	CASTSEITDTQYF	-	TRBJ2-3	TRBV6-1	TRBD2
TGTGCCAGCAGCGTAGCTGTAGCGGGCGAGTACAATGAGCAGTTCTTC	CASSVAVAGEYNEQFF	-	TRBJ2-1	TRBV9	TRBD2
TGTGCCAGCCTACGGATCAGGGACTCCTATCGCTCCTACAATGAGCAGTTCTTC	CASLRIRDSYRSYNEQFF	-	TRBJ2-1	TRBV28	-
TGTGCCAGTAGTATAGATAGTGAGACCCAGTACTTC	CASSIDSETQYF	-	TRBJ2-5	TRBV19	-
TGCGCCAGCAGCTACCAGGGGATCGCCTACGAGCAGTACTTC	CASSYQGIAYEQYF	-	TRBJ2-7	TRBV5-1	-
TGTGCCAGTAGTATCGGTGGGACAGCCTCCTACGAGCAGTACTTC	CASSIGGTASYEQYF	many	TRBJ2-7	TRBV19	TRBD1
TGCGCCAGCAGCTTCACAGGCTCTGGGGCCAACGTCCTGACTTTC	CASSFTGSGANVLTF	-	TRBJ2-6	TRBV5-1	-
TGTGCCAGCAGTTTATTTGGGGGGGTCGGTATCACTGAAGCTTTCTTT	CASSLFGGVGITEAFF	-	TRBJ1-1	TRBV27	-
TGCGCCAGCAGGGCGGGTCCCCAAGAGACCCAGTACTTC	CASRAGPQETQYF	-	TRBJ2-5	TRBV5-1	-
TGTGCCAGCAGCGCCACAGGACTAACAGATACGCAGTATTTT	CASSATGLTDTQYF	-	TRBJ2-3	TRBV27	-
TGTGCCAGCAGAGAGCCAGGGGGCTCAGGGGAAAAACTGTTTTTT	CASREPGGSGEKLFF	few	TRBJ1-4	TRBV28	TRBD1
TGCGCCAGCAGCTTGTCCGCCAGTACGAACACCGGGGAGCTGTTTTTT	CASSLSASTNTGELFF	-	TRBJ2-2	TRBV5-1	-
TGTGCCAGCAGCTTACATGCCGGGCTAGCGGGAAAAGAGACCCAGTACTTC	CASSLHAGLAGKETQYF	-	TRBJ2-5	TRBV7-9	TRBD2
TGCGCCAGCAGTCAATATCAGGGGCGAGGTGACAATCAGCCCCAGCATTTT	CASSQYQGRGDNQPQHF	once	TRBJ1-5	TRBV23-1	-
TGTGCCACCAGCAGACGTGACAGGGCGGATCCGGACACTGAAGCTTTCTTT	CATSRRDRADPDTEAFF	-	TRBJ1-1	TRBV15	TRBD1
TGCGCCAGCACCCCACGACTAGCGGGAGGCCAAGAGACCCAGTACTTC	CASTPRLAGGQETQYF	-	TRBJ2-5	TRBV5-1	TRBD2
TGTGCCAGTACGGCCTTCTCCGGGGATGGCTACACCTTC	CASTAFSGDGYTF	-	TRBJ1-2	TRBV6-5	-
TGCGCCAGCAGCCAAGAGCAGGGGTCCCCCTACGAGCAGTACTTC	CASSQEQGSPYEQYF	-	TRBJ2-7	TRBV4-1	-
TGTGCCAGCAGTCTATCGGGGGAGGGAACTGAAGCTTTCTTT	CASSLSGEGTEAFF	-	TRBJ1-1	TRBV28	-
TGTGCCAGCAGTTTATTCGGGGCCAAAAACATTCAGTACTTC	CASSLFGAKNIQYF	-	TRBJ2-4	TRBV28	-
TGTGCCAGCAGTGGGGAGACCCAGCCATACGAGCAGTACTTC	CASSGETQPYEQYF	-	TRBJ2-7	TRBV6-6	-
TGTGCCACGCGAAGTAGCGGTTACGAGCAGTACTTC	CATRSSGYEQYF	-	TRBJ2-7	TRBV10-3	-
TGCGCCAGCACCCCAATACAGGGGGCGGCCTTCTATGGCTACACCTTC	CASTPIQGAAFYGYTF	-	TRBJ1-2	TRBV4-1	TRBD1
TGTGCCACCAGCAGGGATTTGAGGACTCTTGAGCAGTACTTC	CATSRDLRTLEQYF	-	TRBJ2-7	TRBV15	-
TGTGCCAGCAGTTGGCGAGGGGGTGATGGCTACACCTTC	CASSWRGGDGYTF	-	TRBJ1-2	TRBV27	-
TGTGCCAGCAGTTCCTCGGGGGGAGACTCCTACGAGCAGTACTTC	CASSSSGGDSYEQYF	-	TRBJ2-7	TRBV27	TRBD2
TGTGCCTGGAGTGACGGACTCCGGATAGGCAATGAGCAGTTCTTC	CAWSDGLRIGNEQFF	-	TRBJ2-1	TRBV30	-
TGTGCCAGCAGTGCTGCTGACAGGGGAACTAATGAAAAACTGTTTTTT	CASSAADRGTNEKLFF	once	TRBJ1-4	TRBV27	TRBD1
TGTGCCAGCAGTGGCGGGGGGGAGGCGCCAAATGAAAAACTGTTTTTT	CASSGGGEAPNEKLFF	-	TRBJ1-4	TRBV6-4	-
TGTGCCATCAGTGAGTCAAGTCATATAGGGAGCTCTGGCTACACCTTC	CAISESSHIGSSGYTF	-	TRBJ1-2	TRBV10-3	-
TGTGCCAGTAGTATCACGGGGTTGAACACCGGGGAGCTGTTTTTT	CASSITGLNTGELFF	-	TRBJ2-2	TRBV19	-
TGTGCCAGCAGCTTGGCGGGGGGCTATGGCTACACCTTC	CASSLAGGYGYTF	-	TRBJ1-2	TRBV5-6	-
TGCGCCAGCAGCTCGGGACTAGCGGGAGGGCTCGAGCAGTACTTC	CASSSGLAGGLEQYF	-	TRBJ2-7	TRBV5-1	TRBD2
TGTGCCACCAGCAGAGAACTTTATAGCAATCAGCCCCAGCATTTT	CATSRELYSNQPQHF	-	TRBJ1-5	TRBV15	-
TGCAGCGTCGTTAGCGGGATAAGCACAGATACGCAGTATTTT	CSVVSGISTDTQYF	-	TRBJ2-3	TRBV29-1	TRBD2
TGTGCCAGCGGACCTCCCGGGAGGCGGGGGTACAATGAGCAGTTCTTC	CASGPPGRRGYNEQFF	-	TRBJ2-1	TRBV27	TRBD2
TGTGCCAGCAGCGCCCCGACTAGCGGGAGTCAGGGTGAGCAGTTCTTC	CASSAPTSGSQGEQFF	-	TRBJ2-1	TRBV5-4	TRBD2
TGTGCCAGCAGACCGTACAGCCAGGCTAACTATGGCTACACCTTC	CASRPYSQANYGYTF	-	TRBJ1-2	TRBV11-2	-
TGTGCCAGTAAAAGACCGGGACAGGGGGCGAGAAACACCGGGGAGCTGTTTTTT	CASKRPGQGARNTGELFF	-	TRBJ2-2	TRBV19	TRBD1
TGTGCCAGCAGCTTAGATGGGACAGGCTATGGCTACACCTTC	CASSLDGTGYGYTF	-	TRBJ1-2	TRBV7-9	TRBD1
TGTGCCAGCAGACCTACCCCCCCTAGTGGCTACACCTTC	CASRPTPPSGYTF	once	TRBJ1-2	TRBV28	-
TGTGCCAGCAGCTTAGCGAGAATGAACACTGAAGCTTTCTTT	CASSLARMNTEAFF	few	TRBJ1-1	TRBV7-3	-
TGTGCCAGCAGACCGACAGGGGGCAACAATCAGCCCCAGCATTTT	CASRPTGGNNQPQHF	-	TRBJ1-5	TRBV6-1	TRBD1
TGTGCCATCCAAATGGGGACTAGCGGGAGTTCCGCAAGCTCCTACGAGCAGTACTTC	CAIQMGTSGSSASSYEQYF	once	TRBJ2-7	TRBV10-3	TRBD2
TGTGCCAGCTCACCACGAGCCGGGAACGATGAGCAGTTCTTC	CASSPRAGNDEQFF	-	TRBJ2-1	TRBV18	-
TGTGCCAGCAGCTCGGGCCCAGCGGGAGCGGCTGGTGAGCAGTTCTTC	CASSSGPAGAAGEQFF	-	TRBJ2-1	TRBV7-9	TRBD2
TGTGCCAGCAGTTCCCACTCCGGGACAGGGGCTCAGCCCCAGCATTTT	CASSSHSGTGAQPQHF	once	TRBJ1-5	TRBV2	TRBD1
TGCGCCAGCAGCTTGGACAGCTATGGCTACACCTTC	CASSLDSYGYTF	-	TRBJ1-2	TRBV5-1	-
TGTGCCAGCAGTTACTTAACAGGCTCCGAGCAGTACTTC	CASSYLTGSEQYF	-	TRBJ2-7	TRBV6-5	-
TGCAGTGCTCGTGAGAATGAAGCTTTCTTT	CSARENEAFF	-	TRBJ1-1	TRBV20-1	-